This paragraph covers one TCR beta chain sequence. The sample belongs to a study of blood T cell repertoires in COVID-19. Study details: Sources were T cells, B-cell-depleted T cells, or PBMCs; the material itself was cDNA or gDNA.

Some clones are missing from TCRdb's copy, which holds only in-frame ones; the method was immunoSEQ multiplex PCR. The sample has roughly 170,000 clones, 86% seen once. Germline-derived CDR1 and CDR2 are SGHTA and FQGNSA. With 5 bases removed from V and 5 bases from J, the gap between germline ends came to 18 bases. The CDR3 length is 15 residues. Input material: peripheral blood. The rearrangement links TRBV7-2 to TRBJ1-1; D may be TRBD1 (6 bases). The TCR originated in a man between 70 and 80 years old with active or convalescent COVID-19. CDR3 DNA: TGTGCCAGCAGCCCCGTACAGGGTCGCCTAACTGAAGCTTTCTTT. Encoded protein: CASSPVQGRLTEAFF.